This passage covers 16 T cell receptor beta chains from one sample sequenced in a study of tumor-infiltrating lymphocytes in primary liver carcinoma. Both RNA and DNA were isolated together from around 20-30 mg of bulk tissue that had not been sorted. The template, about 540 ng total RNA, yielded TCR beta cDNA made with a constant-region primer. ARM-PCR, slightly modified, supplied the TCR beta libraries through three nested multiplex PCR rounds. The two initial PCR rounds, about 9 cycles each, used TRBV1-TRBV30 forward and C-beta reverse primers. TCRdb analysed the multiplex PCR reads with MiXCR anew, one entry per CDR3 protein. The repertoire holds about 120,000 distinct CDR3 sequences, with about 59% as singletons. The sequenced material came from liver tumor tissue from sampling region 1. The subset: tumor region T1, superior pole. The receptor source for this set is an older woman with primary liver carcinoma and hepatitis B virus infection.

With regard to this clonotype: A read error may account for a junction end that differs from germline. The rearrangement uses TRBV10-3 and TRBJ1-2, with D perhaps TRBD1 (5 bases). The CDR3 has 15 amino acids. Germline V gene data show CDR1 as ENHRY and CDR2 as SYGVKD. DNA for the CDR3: TGTGCCATCAGTGAGTCAAGGGGTCAGCCCTATTGCTACACCTTC. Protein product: CAISESRGQPYCYTF.

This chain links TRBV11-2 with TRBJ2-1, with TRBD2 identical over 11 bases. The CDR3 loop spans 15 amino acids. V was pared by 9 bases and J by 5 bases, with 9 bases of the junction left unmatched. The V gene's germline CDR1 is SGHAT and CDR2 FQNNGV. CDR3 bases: TGTGCCAGTAGCCTGGGACTAGCGGTAGACAATGAGCAGTTCTTC. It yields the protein CASSLGLAVDNEQFF. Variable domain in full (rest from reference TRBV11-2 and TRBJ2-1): EAGVAQSPRYKIIEKRQSVAFWCNPISGHATLYWYQQILGQGPKLLIQFQNNGVVDDSQLPKDRFSAERLKGVDSTLKIQPAKLEDSAVYLCASSLGLAVDNEQFFGPGTRLTVL.

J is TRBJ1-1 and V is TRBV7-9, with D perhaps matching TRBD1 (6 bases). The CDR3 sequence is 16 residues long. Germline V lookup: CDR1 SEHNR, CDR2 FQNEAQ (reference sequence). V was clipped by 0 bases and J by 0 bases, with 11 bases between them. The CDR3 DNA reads TGTGCCAGCAGCTTAGCCCCCGGACAGCTGAACACTGAAGCTTTCTTT. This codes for CASSLAPGQLNTEAFF.

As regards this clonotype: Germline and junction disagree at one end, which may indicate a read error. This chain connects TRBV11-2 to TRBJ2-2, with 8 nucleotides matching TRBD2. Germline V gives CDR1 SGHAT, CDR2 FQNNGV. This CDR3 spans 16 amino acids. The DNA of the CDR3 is TGTGCCAGCGGGATGCTAGCGGGTGCGAACACCTGGGAGCTGTTCTTT. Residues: CASGMLAGANTWELFF.

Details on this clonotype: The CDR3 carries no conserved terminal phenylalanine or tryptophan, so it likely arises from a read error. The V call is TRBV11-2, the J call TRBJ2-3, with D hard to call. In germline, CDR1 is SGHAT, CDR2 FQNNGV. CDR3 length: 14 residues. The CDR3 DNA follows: TGTGCCAGCAGACCGAGCAGGAGTGGGGATACCCAGTATTCT. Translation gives CASRPSRSGDTQYS.

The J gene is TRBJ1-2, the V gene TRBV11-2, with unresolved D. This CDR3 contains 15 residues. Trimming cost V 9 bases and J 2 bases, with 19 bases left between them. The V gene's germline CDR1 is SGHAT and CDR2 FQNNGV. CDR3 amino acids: CASRSPATDNYGYTF. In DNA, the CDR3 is TGTGCCAGTCGCTCACCCGCGACCGACAACTATGGCTACACCTTC.

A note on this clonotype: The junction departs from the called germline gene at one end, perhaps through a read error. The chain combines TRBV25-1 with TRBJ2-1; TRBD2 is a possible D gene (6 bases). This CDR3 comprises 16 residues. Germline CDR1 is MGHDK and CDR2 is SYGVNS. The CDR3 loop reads CASCEFSGGTYNEQFF. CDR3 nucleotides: TGTGCCAGCTGTGAATTTAGCGGAGGGACCTACAATGAGCAGTTCTTC.

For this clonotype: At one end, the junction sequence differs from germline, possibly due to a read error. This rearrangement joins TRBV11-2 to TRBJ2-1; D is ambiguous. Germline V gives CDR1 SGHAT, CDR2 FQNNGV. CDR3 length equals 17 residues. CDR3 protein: CASSIHSRLLNRNEQFF. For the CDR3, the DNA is TGTGCTAGCAGCATTCACTCGAGACTCCTTAATAGGAATGAACAGTTCTTC.

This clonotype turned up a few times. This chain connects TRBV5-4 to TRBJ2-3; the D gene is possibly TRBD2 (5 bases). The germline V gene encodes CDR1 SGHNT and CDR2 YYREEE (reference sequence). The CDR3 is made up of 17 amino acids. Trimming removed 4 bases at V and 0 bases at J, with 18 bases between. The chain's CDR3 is CASSPGFSGSSTDTQYF. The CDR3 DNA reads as TGTGCCAGCAGCCCAGGATTCAGCGGAAGTAGCACAGATACGCAGTATTTT.

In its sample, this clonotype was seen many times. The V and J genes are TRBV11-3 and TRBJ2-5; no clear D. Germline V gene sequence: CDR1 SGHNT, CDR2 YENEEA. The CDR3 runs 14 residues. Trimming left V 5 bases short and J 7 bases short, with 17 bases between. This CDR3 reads CASSQTATVGTQYF. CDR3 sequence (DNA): TGTGCCAGCAGCCAGACGGCTACTGTGGGGACCCAGTACTTC.

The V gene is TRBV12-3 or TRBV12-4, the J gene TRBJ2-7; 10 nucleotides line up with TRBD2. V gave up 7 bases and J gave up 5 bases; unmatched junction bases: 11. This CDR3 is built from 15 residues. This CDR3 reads CASNGGTSAYNEQYF. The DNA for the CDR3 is TGTGCCAGCAATGGCGGGACTAGCGCCTACAACGAGCAGTACTTC.

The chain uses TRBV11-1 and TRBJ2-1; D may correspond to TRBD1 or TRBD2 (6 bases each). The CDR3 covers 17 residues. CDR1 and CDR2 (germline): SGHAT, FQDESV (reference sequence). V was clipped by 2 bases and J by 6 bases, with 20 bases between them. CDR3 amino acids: CASSLRGARTMGNEQFF. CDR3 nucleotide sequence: TGTGCCAGCAGCTTAAGGGGGGCGCGGACCATGGGCAATGAGCAGTTCTTC.

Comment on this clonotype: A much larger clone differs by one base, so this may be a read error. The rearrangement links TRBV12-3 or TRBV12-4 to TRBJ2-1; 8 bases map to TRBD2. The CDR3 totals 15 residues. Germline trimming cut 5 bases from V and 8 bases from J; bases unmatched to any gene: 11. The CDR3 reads CASSLTGGSRDEQFF. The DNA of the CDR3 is TGTGCCAGCAGTCTAACGGGAGGGTCCCGGGATGAGCAGTTCTTC.

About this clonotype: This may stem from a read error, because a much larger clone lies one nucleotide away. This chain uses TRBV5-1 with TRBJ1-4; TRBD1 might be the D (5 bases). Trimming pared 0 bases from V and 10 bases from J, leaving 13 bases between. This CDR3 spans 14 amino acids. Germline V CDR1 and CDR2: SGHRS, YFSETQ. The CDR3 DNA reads TGCGCCAGCAGCTTGGGGGGCGAGAGGGGAAAACTGTTTTTT. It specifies CASSLGGERGKLFF.

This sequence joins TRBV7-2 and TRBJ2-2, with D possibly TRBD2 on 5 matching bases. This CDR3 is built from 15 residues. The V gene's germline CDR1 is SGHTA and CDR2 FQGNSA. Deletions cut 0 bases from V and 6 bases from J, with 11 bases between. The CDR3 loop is CASSLAPGEAGELFF. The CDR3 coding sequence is TGTGCCAGCAGCTTAGCGCCCGGGGAAGCCGGGGAGCTGTTTTTT.

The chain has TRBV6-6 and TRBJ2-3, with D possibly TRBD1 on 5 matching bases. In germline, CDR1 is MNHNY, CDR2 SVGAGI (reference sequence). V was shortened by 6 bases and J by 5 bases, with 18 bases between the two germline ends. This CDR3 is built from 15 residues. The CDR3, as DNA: TGTGCCAGCAGAGTACAGGATACCCGCGTAGATACGCAGTATTTT. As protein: CASRVQDTRVDTQYF.